This T cell receptor beta chain derives from a study of shared clonotypes between healthy human individuals. The overall study: Donors, aged 18 to 49, were two women and a few men. Donors had three CD4 naive, three CD4 memory, two CD8 naive and one CD8 memory plate apiece.

The deep-level immunoSEQ assay was used. The data were produced by immunoSEQ multiplex PCR, yet TCRdb's version contains in-frame clones alone and is incomplete. The sample records some 1,100,000 clones, approximately 80% being singletons. CDR3 length equals 12 residues. The germline V gene has CDR1 SEHNR and CDR2 FQNEAQ (reference sequence). Trimming cost V 1 base and J 6 bases, with 4 bases left between them. Sequenced material: memory CD4+ T cells from PBMCs. The subset was: CD45RA-negative fraction. This receptor was obtained from a man between 18 and 35 years old in good health. Some clones in this sample may be carry-over from other donors' samples. V is TRBV7-9 and J is TRBJ2-1; D not resolved. CDR3 in amino acids: CASSLVTNEQFF. The CDR3 coding sequence is TGTGCCAGCAGCTTAGTCACCAATGAGCAGTTCTTC.